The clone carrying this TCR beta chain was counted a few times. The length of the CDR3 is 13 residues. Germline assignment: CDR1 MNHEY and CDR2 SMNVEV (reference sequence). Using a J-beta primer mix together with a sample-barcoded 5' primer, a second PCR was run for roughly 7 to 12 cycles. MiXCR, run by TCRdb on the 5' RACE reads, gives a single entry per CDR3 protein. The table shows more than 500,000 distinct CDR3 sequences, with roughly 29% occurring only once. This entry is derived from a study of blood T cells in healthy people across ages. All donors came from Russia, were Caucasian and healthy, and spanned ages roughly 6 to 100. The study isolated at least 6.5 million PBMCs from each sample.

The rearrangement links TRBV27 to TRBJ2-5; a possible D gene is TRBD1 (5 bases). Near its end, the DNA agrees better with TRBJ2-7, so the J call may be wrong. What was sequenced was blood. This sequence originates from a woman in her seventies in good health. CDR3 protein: CASSLFSGSEQYF. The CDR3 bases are TGTGCCAGCAGTTTGTTTTCAGGGTCCGAGCAGTACTTC.